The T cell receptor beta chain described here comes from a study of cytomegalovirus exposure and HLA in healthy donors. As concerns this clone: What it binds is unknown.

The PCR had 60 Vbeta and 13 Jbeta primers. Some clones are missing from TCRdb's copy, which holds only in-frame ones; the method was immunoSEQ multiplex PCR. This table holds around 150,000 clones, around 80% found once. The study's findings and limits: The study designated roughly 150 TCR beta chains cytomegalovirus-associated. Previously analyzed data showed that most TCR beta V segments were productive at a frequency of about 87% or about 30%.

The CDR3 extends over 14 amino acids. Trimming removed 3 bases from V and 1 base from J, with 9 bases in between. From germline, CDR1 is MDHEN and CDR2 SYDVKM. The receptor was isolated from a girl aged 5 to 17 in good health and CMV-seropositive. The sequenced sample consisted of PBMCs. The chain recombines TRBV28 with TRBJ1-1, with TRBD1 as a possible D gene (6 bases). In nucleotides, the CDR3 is TGTGCCAGCAGTTTGCCAGGGGCGAACACTGAAGCTTTCTTT. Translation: CASSLPGANTEAFF.